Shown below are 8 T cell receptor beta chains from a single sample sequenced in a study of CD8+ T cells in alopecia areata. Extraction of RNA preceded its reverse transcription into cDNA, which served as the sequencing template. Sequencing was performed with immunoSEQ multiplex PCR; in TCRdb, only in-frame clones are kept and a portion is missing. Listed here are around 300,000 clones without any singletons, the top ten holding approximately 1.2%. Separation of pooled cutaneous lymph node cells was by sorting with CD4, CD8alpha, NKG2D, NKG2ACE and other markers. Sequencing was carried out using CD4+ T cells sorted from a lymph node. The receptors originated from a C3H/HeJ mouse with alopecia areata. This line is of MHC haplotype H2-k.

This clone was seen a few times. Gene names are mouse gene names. The CDR3 sequence is CASSPGDNSPLYF. The sequenced CDR3 bases are TGTGCTAGCAGTCCAGGGGATAATTCGCCC. The chain recombines TRBV21 with TRBJ1-6; maybe TRBD1 (6 bases). The read falls 3 residues short of the CDR3 end, and the missing part is taken from the germline J gene. TRBV21 is identified as an open reading frame with a role that is uncertain. TRBJ1-6 is an ORF, and what it does is uncertain. The V gene lost 4 bases and the J gene lost 5 bases, with 6 bases spanning the gap. CDR3 size: 13 residues.

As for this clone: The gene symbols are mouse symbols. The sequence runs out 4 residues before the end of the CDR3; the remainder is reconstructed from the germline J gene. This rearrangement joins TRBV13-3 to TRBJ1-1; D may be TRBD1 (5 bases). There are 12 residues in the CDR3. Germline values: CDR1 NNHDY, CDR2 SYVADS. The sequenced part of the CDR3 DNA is TGTGCCAGCAGTGACAGGGCCGCA. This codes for CASSDRAA. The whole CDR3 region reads CASSDRAAEVFF.

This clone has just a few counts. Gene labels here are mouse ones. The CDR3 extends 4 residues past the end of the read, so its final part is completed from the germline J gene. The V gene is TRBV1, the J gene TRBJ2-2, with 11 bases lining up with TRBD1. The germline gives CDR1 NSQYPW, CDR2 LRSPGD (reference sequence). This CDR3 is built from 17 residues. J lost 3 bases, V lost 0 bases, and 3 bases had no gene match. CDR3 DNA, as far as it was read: TGCACCTGCAGTGCAGAAGGGACAGGGGGGGACACCGGG. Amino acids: CTCSAEGTGGDTG. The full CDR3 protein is CTCSAEGTGGDTGQLYF.

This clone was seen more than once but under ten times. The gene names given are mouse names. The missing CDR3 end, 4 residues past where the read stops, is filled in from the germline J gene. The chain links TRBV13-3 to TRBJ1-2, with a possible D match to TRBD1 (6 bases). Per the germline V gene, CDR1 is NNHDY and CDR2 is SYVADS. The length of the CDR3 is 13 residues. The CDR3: CASSEHRESDYTF. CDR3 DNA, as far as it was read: TGTGCCAGCAGTGAGCACAGGGAGTCC.

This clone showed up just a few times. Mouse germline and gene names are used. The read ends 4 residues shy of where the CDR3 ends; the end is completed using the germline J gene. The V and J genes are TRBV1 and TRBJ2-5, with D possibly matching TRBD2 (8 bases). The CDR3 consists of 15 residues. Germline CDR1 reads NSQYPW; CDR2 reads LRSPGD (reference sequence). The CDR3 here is CTCSADQGGRDTQYF. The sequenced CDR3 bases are TGCACCTGCAGTGCAGATCAGGGGGGGCGAGAC.

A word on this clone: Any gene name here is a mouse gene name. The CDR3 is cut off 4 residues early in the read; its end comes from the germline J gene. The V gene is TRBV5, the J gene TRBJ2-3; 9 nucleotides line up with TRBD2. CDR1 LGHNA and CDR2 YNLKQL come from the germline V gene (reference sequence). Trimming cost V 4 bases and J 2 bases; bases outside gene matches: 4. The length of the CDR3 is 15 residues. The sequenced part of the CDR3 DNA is TGTGCCAGCAGCCGCGACTGGGGGATTGCAGAA. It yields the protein CASSRDWGIAE. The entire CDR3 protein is CASSRDWGIAETLYF.

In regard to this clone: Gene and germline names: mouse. Partial CDR3 DNA: TGTGCCAGCAGTATAAAACTTCTGCGGGAC. This gives the protein CASSIKLLRD. The whole CDR3 is CASSIKLLRDTQYF. This chain links TRBV19 with TRBJ2-5; D remains ambiguous. The read ends 4 residues early relative to the CDR3; the germline J gene fills the gap. The CDR3 covers 14 residues. Germline-derived CDR1 and CDR2 are FNHDT and SITEND (reference sequence). The whole variable domain, remainder taken from reference TRBV19 and TRBJ2-5, is GGIITQTPKFLIGQEGQKLTLKCQQNFNHDTMYWYRQDSGKGLRLIYYSITENDLQKGDLSEGYDASREKKSSFSLTVTSAQKNEMAVFLCASSIKLLRDTQYFGPGTRLLVL.

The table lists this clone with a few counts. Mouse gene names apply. The CDR3 loop reads CTCSARGGTGQLYF. CDR3 DNA (partial): TGCACCTGCAGTGCCAGGGGTGGCACCGGG. The V gene is TRBV1, the J gene TRBJ2-2, with D possibly TRBD1 on 6 matching bases. The CDR3 end falls 4 residues outside the read, so it is completed with the germline J gene. This CDR3 has 14 residues. Germline V lookup: CDR1 NSQYPW, CDR2 LRSPGD (reference sequence). V lost 3 bases, J lost 4 bases, and 9 bases lay in between.